These 29 T cell receptor beta chains share one sample of origin, sequenced in a study of cytomegalovirus exposure and HLA in healthy donors. The PCR ran on 60 Vbeta and 13 Jbeta primers. Repertoires were generated with immunoSEQ multiplex PCR, while TCRdb's copy carries only in-frame clones and drops some. The data hold under 200,000 clones, with approximately 80% observed a single time. Sequenced: PBMCs. These receptors were obtained from a woman aged 18-29 years in good health and CMV-seronegative.

The chain couples TRBV7-2 to TRBJ1-2; tentative D call: TRBD1 (6 bases). The V gene's germline CDR1 is SGHTA and CDR2 FQGNSA. The CDR3 length is 15 residues. The V gene lost 2 bases and the J gene lost 7 bases, with 17 bases spanning the gap. The CDR3 bases are TGTGCCAGCAGCTTAACATCTACAGGGAATGGTGGCTACACCTTC. Translated: CASSLTSTGNGGYTF. The whole variable domain, remainder taken from reference TRBV7-2 and TRBJ1-2, is GAGVSQSPSNKVTEKGKDVELRCDPISGHTALYWYRQSLGQGLEFLIYFQGNSAPDKSGLPSDRFSAERTGGSVSTLTIQRTQQEDSAVYLCASSLTSTGNGGYTFGSGTRLTVV.

The rearrangement links TRBV7-2 to TRBJ2-2; D gene unclear. This CDR3 contains 14 residues. Trimming pared 5 bases from V and 2 bases from J, leaving 9 bases between. From germline, CDR1 is SGHTA and CDR2 FQGNSA. The CDR3 loop is CASSRAPNTGELFF. The CDR3 DNA sequence: TGTGCCAGCAGCCGAGCTCCCAACACCGGGGAGCTGTTTTTT.

The chain joins TRBV14 to TRBJ2-5; TRBD2 agrees at 13 bases. V lost 6 bases to trimming and J lost 5 bases; unmatched junction nucleotides: 9. CDR1 SGHDN and CDR2 FVKESK come from the germline V gene. CDR3 length equals 16 residues. The CDR3 here is CASRLGLAGAGETQYF. DNA of the CDR3: TGTGCCAGCAGGCTTGGACTAGCGGGAGCCGGGGAGACCCAGTACTTC.

The V gene is TRBV5-1, the J gene TRBJ1-1, with TRBD1 matching over 7 bases. The CDR3 totals 16 residues. The germline gives CDR1 SGHRS, CDR2 YFSETQ. The V gene end was trimmed by 4 bases and the J gene end by 2 bases; junction bases not matched to a gene: 11. CDR3 sequence: CASSLTTTGVNTEAFF. The CDR3 coding sequence is TGCGCCAGCAGCCTGACTACTACAGGGGTCAACACTGAAGCTTTCTTT.

The chain links TRBV6-6 to TRBJ1-1; TRBD1 might be the D (6 bases). The CDR3 is 15 amino acids. Germline CDR1 and CDR2: MNHNY and SVGAGI (reference sequence). V was clipped by 7 bases and J by 1 base, with 16 bases between them. The CDR3 DNA follows: TGTGCCAGCACCAACCGGGGGGCCGCGAACACTGAAGCTTTCTTT. Amino acids: CASTNRGAANTEAFF.

The rearrangement links TRBV19 to TRBJ2-6; D remains unclear. This CDR3 contains 16 residues. CDR1 and CDR2 from the germline V gene are LNHDA and SQIVND (reference sequence). V was clipped by 3 bases and J by 0 bases, with 9 bases between them. The CDR3 DNA reads TGTGCCAGTAGTATGATAGTCGTCTCTGGGGCCAACGTCCTGACTTTC. Residues: CASSMIVVSGANVLTF.

This chain joins TRBV19 and TRBJ2-3; 13 bases fit TRBD2. CDR3 length: 15 residues. V trimming: 5 bases; J trimming: 4 bases; junction bases outside the gene matches: 3. CDR1 is LNHDA and CDR2 is SQIVND in the germline V gene (reference sequence). The CDR3 loop reads CASSGLAGVSDTQYF. The CDR3 DNA is TGTGCCAGTAGTGGACTAGCGGGAGTTTCAGATACGCAGTATTTT.

For the CDR3, the DNA is TGTGCCAGCAGCTTGGCCGCCTCGGAGGGCACAGATACGCAGTATTTT. Translated, it gives CASSLAASEGTDTQYF. The chain is built from TRBV5-6 and TRBJ2-3; weak D call: TRBD2 (5 bases). The CDR3 spans 16 residues. The germline V gene has CDR1 SGHDT and CDR2 YYEEEE. V gave up 0 bases and J gave up 1 base, with 12 bases separating them. The full variable domain, its missing parts supplied by reference TRBV5-6 and TRBJ2-3, is DAGVTQSPTHLIKTRGQQVTLRCSPKSGHDTVSWYQQALGQGPQFIFQYYEEEERQRGNFPDRFSGHQFPNYSSELNVNALLLGDSALYLCASSLAASEGTDTQYFGPGTRLTVL.

J is TRBJ2-1 and V is TRBV2; TRBD1 aligns across 8 bases. The CDR3 extends over 14 amino acids. Trimming cost V 4 bases and J 6 bases; bases outside gene matches: 5. CDR1 is SNHLY, CDR2 FYNNEI, per germline. The DNA of the CDR3 is TGTGCCAGCAGTGCCACGACAGGGGCCAATGAGCAGTTCTTC. Protein sequence: CASSATTGANEQFF.

V gene TRBV19 combines with J gene TRBJ1-2; D is possibly TRBD1 (6 bases). V gave up 5 bases and J gave up 5 bases, with 12 bases separating them. In germline, CDR1 is LNHDA, CDR2 SQIVND (reference sequence). The CDR3 consists of 13 residues. The CDR3 reads CASSQGGWYGYTF. As DNA, the CDR3 is TGTGCCAGTAGTCAAGGGGGTTGGTATGGCTACACCTTC.

The rearrangement joins TRBV28 to TRBJ1-2; 7 positions match TRBD1. The V gene's germline CDR1 is MDHEN and CDR2 SYDVKM. V lost 0 bases and J lost 7; bases outside the gene matches: 2. The CDR3 totals 13 residues. The CDR3 spells CASSLWTGRGYTF. DNA of the CDR3: TGTGCCAGCAGTTTATGGACAGGGCGTGGCTACACCTTC.

V is TRBV5-4 and J is TRBJ1-3, with D perhaps matching TRBD1 (5 bases). V gave up 0 bases and J gave up 0 bases, with 13 bases separating them. Per germline, CDR1 SGHNT and CDR2 YYREEE (reference sequence). The CDR3 is 17 residues long. The CDR3 DNA is TGTGCCAGCAGCTTGGGGGGGGGTGGATTCTCTGGAAACACCATATATTTT. This gives the protein CASSLGGGGFSGNTIYF.

This chain links TRBV10-2 with TRBJ2-5; possible D gene TRBD1, 6 bases. The CDR3 length is 13 residues. Germline V gives CDR1 WSHSY, CDR2 SAAADI. The V end was cut by 5 bases, the J end by 2 bases, with 9 bases between. The CDR3: CASSQQGQETQYF. The CDR3 nucleotides read TGCGCCAGCAGTCAACAGGGACAAGAGACCCAGTACTTC.

The CDR3 here is CASTNPGTSEDTQYF. The CDR3 DNA sequence: TGTGCCAGCACCAATCCCGGGACTAGCGAGGATACGCAGTATTTT. The V and J genes are TRBV6-5 and TRBJ2-3, with TRBD2 matching 10 bases. The CDR3 has 15 amino acids. Germline CDR1 reads MNHEY; CDR2 reads SVGAGI. V trimming: 7 bases; J trimming: 6 bases; junction bases outside the gene matches: 10.

The chain links TRBV27 to TRBJ1-5; D gene ambiguous. This CDR3 is 15 amino acids long. The germline V gene encodes CDR1 MNHEY and CDR2 SMNVEV (reference sequence). Trimming stripped 2 bases from V and 2 bases from J, with 10 bases between. In DNA form, the CDR3 reads TGTGCCAGCAGTTTAACCGGGATCCGCAATCAGCCCCAGCATTTT. Protein: CASSLTGIRNQPQHF.

This chain links TRBV6-1 with TRBJ2-3; perhaps TRBD2 as D (6 bases). Germline loops: CDR1 MNHNS, CDR2 SASEGT. Trimming took 4 bases from V and 4 from J, leaving 18 bases between them. CDR3 length: 16 amino acids. The CDR3 loop reads CASSVTGLSPPDTQYF. In DNA, the CDR3 is TGTGCCAGCAGTGTAACGGGACTTTCCCCCCCAGATACGCAGTATTTT.

The chain recombines TRBV6-1 with TRBJ1-2, with 7 bases aligning to TRBD1. From germline, CDR1 is MNHNS and CDR2 SASEGT. This CDR3 is built from 15 residues. The J segment lost 1 base and the V segment lost 1 base, leaving 3 bases of the junction unmatched. The CDR3 bases are TGTGCCAGCAGTGAAGTCAGGGGGATTAACTATGGCTACACCTTC. Translated, it gives CASSEVRGINYGYTF.

The V and J genes are TRBV2 and TRBJ2-3; possible D gene TRBD2, 6 bases. Germline-derived CDR1 and CDR2 are SNHLY and FYNNEI. CDR3 length: 17 amino acids. The germline V and J ends were trimmed by 5 bases and 2 bases, with 20 bases remaining between them. CDR3 loop: CASSNPFGAGYTDTQYF. The CDR3 bases are TGTGCCAGCAGTAACCCATTCGGAGCGGGTTACACAGATACGCAGTATTTT.

The rearrangement links TRBV6-5 to TRBJ1-6; TRBD1 aligns across 9 bases. This CDR3 is 14 amino acids long. J gave up 6 bases and V 4 bases, and 1 base lay outside the gene matches. Germline CDR1 reads MNHEY; CDR2 reads SVGAGI. The CDR3 DNA reads as TGTGCCAGCAGTTGGACAGGGGCTAATTCACCCCTCCACTTT. Its protein product is CASSWTGANSPLHF.

The chain couples TRBV5-6 to TRBJ1-2, with a tentative D call TRBD1 (6 bases). This CDR3 is 16 amino acids long. The V gene lost 4 bases and the J gene lost 7 bases, with 23 bases spanning the gap. Germline loops: CDR1 SGHDT, CDR2 YYEEEE. CDR3 nucleotide sequence: TGTGCCAGCAGCCCTAGGGGGGGAAACACAGCCAGTGGCTACACCTTC. Its translation: CASSPRGGNTASGYTF.

The CDR3 loop is CASSSGTEEETQYF. CDR3 coding DNA: TGTGCCAGCAGCTCCGGGACAGAAGAAGAGACCCAGTACTTC. The chain combines TRBV7-9 with TRBJ2-5; 7 nucleotides line up with TRBD1. CDR1 is SEHNR, CDR2 FQNEAQ, per germline (reference sequence). CDR3 length: 14 residues. J was trimmed by 3 bases and V by 4 bases; bases with no gene match: 5.

CDR3 in amino acids: CASSLNNNYTF. Written as DNA, the CDR3 is TGTGCCAGCAGTTTGAACAACAACTACACCTTC. The chain recombines TRBV28 with TRBJ1-2; D gene uncertain. With 3 bases removed from V and 10 bases from J, the gap between germline ends came to 9 bases. The germline V gene has CDR1 MDHEN and CDR2 SYDVKM. This CDR3 comprises 11 residues.

This sequence joins TRBV2 and TRBJ2-7, with 12 bases lining up with TRBD2. CDR3 size: 16 residues. V lost 5 bases to trimming and J lost 5 bases; unmatched junction nucleotides: 10. Germline V gene sequence: CDR1 SNHLY, CDR2 FYNNEI. CDR3 region: CASSLDRLAGVHEQYF. CDR3 DNA sequence: TGTGCCAGCAGTCTAGATAGACTAGCGGGAGTCCACGAGCAGTACTTC.

The chain joins TRBV29-1 to TRBJ2-1, with TRBD1 identical over 12 bases. The germline V gene has CDR1 SQVTM and CDR2 ANQGSEA. The CDR3 extends over 12 amino acids. V was pared by 2 bases and J by 15 bases, with 5 bases of the junction left unmatched. The DNA for the CDR3 is TGCAGCGTTGAAAAGGGACAGGGGGCGACGTTCTTC. Amino acids: CSVEKGQGATFF.

The rearrangement links TRBV9 to TRBJ2-1, with 7 bases identical to TRBD1. Trimming removed 2 bases from V and 2 bases from J; junction bases left unmatched: 4. The length of the CDR3 is 15 residues. Germline V gives CDR1 SGDLS, CDR2 YYNGEE. CDR3: CASSVRTGPYNEQFF. The CDR3 DNA reads TGTGCCAGCAGCGTGAGGACAGGACCCTACAATGAGCAGTTCTTC.

V is TRBV6-6 and J is TRBJ2-3; 12 bases line up with TRBD1. CDR3 length: 16 residues. CDR1 and CDR2 (germline): MNHNY, SVGAGI (reference sequence). The trim removed 5 bases at V and 6 bases at J, leaving 9 bases unmatched. Written as DNA, the CDR3 is TGTGCCAGCAGTCCACCGGGACAGGGGGCTTCGGATACGCAGTATTTT. Protein product: CASSPPGQGASDTQYF.

V is TRBV23-1 and J is TRBJ1-1; TRBD1 matches at 7 bases. TRBV23-1 is an ORF, with its function uncertain. This CDR3 spans 14 amino acids. V lost 3 bases to trimming and J lost 5 bases; unmatched junction nucleotides: 6. The CDR3 nucleotides read TGCGCCAGCAGTCACTCCGGACAGGTGACTGAAGCTTTCTTT. Amino acid sequence: CASSHSGQVTEAFF.

J is TRBJ2-1 and V is TRBV11-2, with 8 bases aligning to TRBD2. Germline V gene lookup returns CDR1 SGHAT and CDR2 FQNNGV. V lost 5 bases to trimming and J lost 3 bases; unmatched junction nucleotides: 6. CDR3 length equals 15 residues. Here the CDR3 DNA reads TGTGCCAGCAGCGCCGCGGGGGGAAGCTACAATGAGCAGTTCTTC. This encodes CASSAAGGSYNEQFF.

This sequence joins TRBV30 and TRBJ2-1; D may be TRBD1 (5 bases). Germline V gives CDR1 GTSNPN, CDR2 SVGIG (reference sequence). The CDR3 sequence is 12 residues long. Trimming stripped 4 bases from V and 10 bases from J, with 14 bases between. CDR3 nucleotides: TGTGCCTGGAATCACTCCCCAGGGGAGCAGTTCTTC. Protein: CAWNHSPGEQFF.